The T cell receptor beta chain described here comes from a study of blood T cell repertoires in COVID-19. This CDR3 has 11 amino acids. CDR1 and CDR2 (germline): SGHTA, FQGTGA. Trimming stripped 5 bases from V and 4 bases from J, with 2 bases between. Using immunoSEQ multiplex PCR, the repertoire was profiled, and TCRdb retains in-frame clones only, with some absent. The profile shows 60,000 to 65,000 clones, about 74% of them singletons. This chain uses TRBV7-3 with TRBJ2-2; D remains unclear. This receptor was identified in a woman older than 75 with acute or convalescent COVID-19. Sequenced input: peripheral blood. The CDR3 sequence is CASSLTGELFF. The DNA of the CDR3 is TGTGCCAGCAGCCTCACCGGGGAGCTGTTTTTT.